The rows below give T cell receptor beta chains drawn from one sample of a study of patients and donors after allogeneic stem cell transplantation. TCRdb itself ran the RT-PCR reads through MiXCR, one entry per CDR3 protein. The profile shows about 960,000 distinct CDR3 sequences, approximately 19% of them singletons. Sequenced sample: blood, either unsorted or a sorted T cell fraction (not recorded which). These receptors all come from a human donor who was either an allogeneic HSCT recipient or a stem cell or donor lymphocyte infusion donor (not recorded which). It is not recorded whose cells these are; they may come from a transplant donor. Both conserved end residues are part of each CDR3. D genes are given only for firm matches. Clone size is given for some rows only: seen once, a few or many times, or a class if the clone is expanded.

CDR3 length: 14
V gene: TRBV6-1
D gene: TRBD1
clone size: -
J gene: TRBJ2-2
CDR3 protein: CASSAQGGAGELFF
CDR3 DNA: TGTGCCAGCAGTGCTCAAGGGGGCGCCGGGGAGCTGTTTTTT

CDR3 length: 13
V gene: TRBV10-3
D gene: -
clone size: -
J gene: TRBJ2-4
CDR3 protein: CAISRDPSNIQYF
CDR3 DNA: TGTGCCATCAGCCGGGACCCCTCAAACATTCAGTACTTC

CDR3 length: 15
V gene: TRBV4-3
D gene: TRBD1
clone size: many
J gene: TRBJ1-4
CDR3 protein: CASSQAGTGNEKLFF
CDR3 DNA: TGCGCCAGCAGCCAAGCCGGGACAGGAAACGAAAAACTGTTTTTT

CDR3 length: 14
V gene: TRBV6-5
D gene: -
clone size: few
J gene: TRBJ1-2
CDR3 protein: CASSYRGQSYGYTF
CDR3 DNA: TGTGCCAGCAGTTACCGGGGGCAAAGCTATGGCTACACCTTC

CDR3 length: 15
V gene: TRBV9
D gene: -
clone size: few
J gene: TRBJ2-1
CDR3 protein: CASSVDSYSYNEQFF
CDR3 DNA: TGTGCCAGCAGCGTAGATAGTTACTCGTACAATGAGCAGTTCTTC

CDR3 length: 12
V gene: TRBV12-3/TRBV12-4
D gene: -
clone size: -
J gene: TRBJ2-1
CDR3 protein: CASRREIGEQFF
CDR3 DNA: TGTGCCAGCAGACGCGAGATAGGTGAGCAGTTCTTC

CDR3 length: 14
V gene: TRBV10-3
D gene: -
clone size: few
J gene: TRBJ2-2
CDR3 protein: CAASPEDGNGELFF
CDR3 DNA: TGTGCCGCCTCACCCGAGGACGGGAACGGGGAGCTGTTTTTT

CDR3 length: 12
V gene: TRBV20-1
D gene: -
clone size: few
J gene: TRBJ2-7
CDR3 protein: CSASDWNYEQYF
CDR3 DNA: TGCAGTGCTAGTGACTGGAACTACGAGCAGTACTTC

CDR3 length: 14
V gene: TRBV11-2
D gene: TRBD1
clone size: few
J gene: TRBJ1-1
CDR3 protein: CASSSTGEHTEAFF
CDR3 DNA: TGTGCCAGCAGTTCTACAGGGGAGCACACTGAAGCTTTCTTT

CDR3 length: 15
V gene: TRBV11-2
D gene: -
clone size: -
J gene: TRBJ1-2
CDR3 protein: CASSLDPSGWNGYTF
CDR3 DNA: TGTGCCAGCAGCTTAGACCCCTCGGGATGGAATGGCTACACCTTC

CDR3 length: 13
V gene: TRBV27
D gene: -
clone size: -
J gene: TRBJ2-7
CDR3 protein: CASSSGVAYEQYF
CDR3 DNA: TGTGCCAGCAGTTCAGGGGTAGCCTACGAGCAGTACTTC

CDR3 length: 12
V gene: TRBV7-2
D gene: -
clone size: -
J gene: TRBJ1-5
CDR3 protein: CASSLRLGPQHF
CDR3 DNA: TGTGCCAGCAGCTTAAGGTTGGGGCCCCAGCATTTT

CDR3 length: 16
V gene: TRBV4-2
D gene: TRBD2
clone size: -
J gene: TRBJ2-7
CDR3 protein: CASSQEASGRVYEQYF
CDR3 DNA: TGTGCCAGCAGCCAAGAGGCTAGCGGGAGAGTCTACGAGCAGTACTTC

CDR3 length: 15
V gene: TRBV12-3/TRBV12-4
D gene: TRBD1
clone size: few
J gene: TRBJ2-7
CDR3 protein: CASSLGDSPGDEQYF
CDR3 DNA: TGTGCCAGCAGTTTAGGGGACAGCCCCGGCGACGAGCAGTACTTC

CDR3 length: 17
V gene: TRBV24-1
D gene: -
clone size: many
J gene: TRBJ2-1
CDR3 protein: CATSDPTGTNSYNEQFF
CDR3 DNA: TGTGCCACCAGTGATCCCACCGGGACAAACTCCTACAATGAGCAGTTCTTC

CDR3 length: 14
V gene: TRBV18
D gene: -
clone size: few
J gene: TRBJ1-3
CDR3 protein: CASSPQGLGNTIYF
CDR3 DNA: TGTGCCAGCTCACCCCAGGGGCTTGGAAACACCATATATTTT

CDR3 length: 15
V gene: TRBV12-3/TRBV12-4
D gene: -
clone size: few
J gene: TRBJ2-6
CDR3 protein: CASSSSSDGANVLTF
CDR3 DNA: TGTGCCAGCTCCTCCTCTTCGGATGGGGCCAACGTCCTGACTTTC

CDR3 length: 16
V gene: TRBV4-2
D gene: TRBD2
clone size: -
J gene: TRBJ2-7
CDR3 protein: CASSQGVAGGTYEQYF
CDR3 DNA: TGTGCCAGCAGCCAAGGTGTAGCGGGGGGGACCTACGAGCAGTACTTC

CDR3 length: 15
V gene: TRBV11-2
D gene: -
clone size: few
J gene: TRBJ2-2
CDR3 protein: CASGRGRVVGGELFF
CDR3 DNA: TGTGCCAGCGGTCGGGGCAGGGTAGTTGGCGGGGAGCTGTTTTTT

CDR3 length: 16
V gene: TRBV9
D gene: -
clone size: -
J gene: TRBJ2-1
CDR3 protein: CASSGNTSFRYNEQFF
CDR3 DNA: TGTGCCAGCAGCGGGAACACTAGCTTCCGCTACAATGAGCAGTTCTTC

CDR3 length: 13
V gene: TRBV12-3/TRBV12-4
D gene: TRBD1
clone size: few
J gene: TRBJ1-2
CDR3 protein: CASTLTGGEGYTF
CDR3 DNA: TGTGCCAGCACCTTAACAGGGGGCGAAGGCTACACCTTC

CDR3 length: 15
V gene: TRBV7-9
D gene: TRBD1
clone size: -
J gene: TRBJ1-2
CDR3 protein: CASSLADRGLLGYTF
CDR3 DNA: TGTGCCAGCAGCTTAGCCGACAGGGGGCTTCTTGGCTACACCTTC

CDR3 length: 14
V gene: TRBV12-3/TRBV12-4
D gene: -
clone size: -
J gene: TRBJ2-7
CDR3 protein: CASSMNRVIYEQYF
CDR3 DNA: TGTGCCAGCAGTATGAACAGGGTAATCTACGAGCAGTACTTC

CDR3 length: 14
V gene: TRBV13
D gene: -
clone size: -
J gene: TRBJ2-7
CDR3 protein: CASTGKLGPYEQYF
CDR3 DNA: TGTGCCAGCACCGGGAAACTAGGCCCCTACGAGCAGTACTTC

CDR3 length: 17
V gene: TRBV6-1
D gene: TRBD2
clone size: few
J gene: TRBJ2-5
CDR3 protein: CASSDSLAGVIGKTQYF
CDR3 DNA: TGTGCCAGCAGTGATTCTCTAGCGGGAGTGATCGGAAAGACCCAGTACTTC

CDR3 length: 13
V gene: TRBV12-3/TRBV12-4
D gene: -
clone size: few
J gene: TRBJ2-4
CDR3 protein: CASSPVTQNIQYF
CDR3 DNA: TGTGCCAGCAGTCCCGTTACACAAAACATTCAGTACTTC

CDR3 length: 12
V gene: TRBV6-4
D gene: -
clone size: -
J gene: TRBJ1-2
CDR3 protein: CASSDSNYGYTF
CDR3 DNA: TGTGCCAGCAGTGACTCGAACTATGGCTACACCTTC

CDR3 length: 16
V gene: TRBV12-3/TRBV12-4
D gene: TRBD1
clone size: many
J gene: TRBJ1-5
CDR3 protein: CASAGGQGVSNQPQHF
CDR3 DNA: TGTGCCAGCGCAGGTGGGCAGGGGGTGAGCAATCAGCCCCAGCATTTT

CDR3 length: 19
V gene: TRBV11-1
D gene: TRBD2
clone size: once
J gene: TRBJ2-1
CDR3 protein: CASSSILAGGPGSYNEQFF
CDR3 DNA: TGTGCCAGCAGCTCGATCCTAGCGGGAGGGCCAGGATCCTACAATGAGCAGTTCTTC

CDR3 length: 15
V gene: TRBV6-1
D gene: TRBD1
clone size: -
J gene: TRBJ2-7
CDR3 protein: CASSRTGQGAYEQYF
CDR3 DNA: TGTGCCAGCAGTCGGACGGGACAGGGGGCCTACGAGCAGTACTTC

CDR3 length: 15
V gene: TRBV6-1
D gene: TRBD2
clone size: few
J gene: TRBJ2-2
CDR3 protein: CASRPSGLASGELFF
CDR3 DNA: TGTGCCAGCAGACCTTCGGGACTAGCTTCCGGGGAGCTGTTTTTT

CDR3 length: 19
V gene: TRBV6-5
D gene: -
clone size: few
J gene: TRBJ1-5
CDR3 protein: CASSYFPASLGFSNQPQHF
CDR3 DNA: TGTGCCAGCAGTTACTTTCCAGCGAGTTTAGGTTTCAGCAATCAGCCCCAGCATTTT

CDR3 length: 16
V gene: TRBV6-1
D gene: TRBD1
clone size: -
J gene: TRBJ2-2
CDR3 protein: CASSDYGTGGSRELFF
CDR3 DNA: TGTGCCAGCAGTGACTATGGGACAGGGGGCTCTCGGGAGCTGTTTTTT

CDR3 length: 16
V gene: TRBV7-2
D gene: -
clone size: few
J gene: TRBJ2-3
CDR3 protein: CASSYPSGRGTDTQYF
CDR3 DNA: TGTGCCAGCAGCTACCCGTCAGGGAGGGGGACAGATACGCAGTATTTT

CDR3 length: 16
V gene: TRBV5-1
D gene: TRBD2
clone size: -
J gene: TRBJ2-5
CDR3 protein: CASSPGLAGVQETQYF
CDR3 DNA: TGTGCCAGTAGTCCAGGACTAGCGGGGGTCCAAGAGACCCAGTACTTC

CDR3 length: 16
V gene: TRBV5-1
D gene: -
clone size: -
J gene: TRBJ2-1
CDR3 protein: CASSLTAEGPQNEQFF
CDR3 DNA: TGCGCCAGCAGCTTGACAGCGGAAGGCCCTCAAAATGAGCAGTTCTTC

CDR3 length: 15
V gene: TRBV24-1
D gene: -
clone size: -
J gene: TRBJ1-1
CDR3 protein: CATSEGGRLNTEAFF
CDR3 DNA: TGTGCCACCAGTGAGGGGGGACGGCTGAACACTGAAGCTTTCTTT

CDR3 length: 12
V gene: TRBV29-1
D gene: -
clone size: many
J gene: TRBJ2-1
CDR3 protein: CSVEGPNLKVFF
CDR3 DNA: TGCAGCGTTGAGGGGCCTAACCTAAAGGTTTTCTTC

CDR3 length: 12
V gene: TRBV12-3/TRBV12-4
D gene: -
clone size: many
J gene: TRBJ1-5
CDR3 protein: CASSPNRRRQHF
CDR3 DNA: TGTGCCAGCAGCCCAAACAGGCGCAGGCAGCATTTT

CDR3 length: 19
V gene: TRBV18
D gene: TRBD2
clone size: few
J gene: TRBJ2-1
CDR3 protein: CASSPAFGGGDSSYNEQFF
CDR3 DNA: TGTGCCAGCTCACCTGCGTTCGGCGGGGGGGATTCCTCCTACAATGAGCAGTTCTTC

CDR3 length: 18
V gene: TRBV27
D gene: TRBD2
clone size: -
J gene: TRBJ2-2
CDR3 protein: CASSRPGTSGGSTGELFF
CDR3 DNA: TGTGCCAGCAGCCGTCCCGGGACTAGCGGGGGAAGCACCGGGGAGCTGTTTTTT

CDR3 length: 18
V gene: TRBV20-1
D gene: TRBD2
clone size: few
J gene: TRBJ2-2
CDR3 protein: CSARAPRLAGAHTGELFF
CDR3 DNA: TGCAGTGCTAGAGCCCCTAGGCTAGCGGGGGCCCACACCGGGGAGCTGTTTTTT

CDR3 length: 12
V gene: TRBV12-3/TRBV12-4
D gene: -
clone size: many
J gene: TRBJ1-1
CDR3 protein: CASRAQGTEAFF
CDR3 DNA: TGTGCCAGCAGGGCTCAGGGCACTGAAGCTTTCTTT

CDR3 length: 13
V gene: TRBV30
D gene: -
clone size: -
J gene: TRBJ1-5
CDR3 protein: CAWSKGVVQPQHF
CDR3 DNA: TGTGCCTGGAGTAAAGGAGTCGTACAGCCCCAGCATTTT

CDR3 length: 15
V gene: TRBV7-8
D gene: -
clone size: many
J gene: TRBJ1-5
CDR3 protein: CASSLSPHGKGPQHF
CDR3 DNA: TGTGCCAGCAGCTTGAGCCCCCACGGAAAGGGGCCCCAGCATTTT

CDR3 length: 13
V gene: TRBV12-3/TRBV12-4
D gene: -
clone size: few
J gene: TRBJ1-6
CDR3 protein: CASSFARNSPLHF
CDR3 DNA: TGTGCCAGCAGTTTCGCCAGGAATTCACCCCTCCACTTT

CDR3 length: 16
V gene: TRBV10-3
D gene: -
clone size: -
J gene: TRBJ1-1
CDR3 protein: CAISDGQGLLNTEAFF
CDR3 DNA: TGTGCCATCAGTGATGGGCAGGGCTTATTGAACACTGAAGCTTTCTTT

CDR3 length: 18
V gene: TRBV5-1
D gene: TRBD2
clone size: -
J gene: TRBJ2-1
CDR3 protein: CASKKATTSGGSYNEQFF
CDR3 DNA: TGCGCCAGCAAAAAGGCCACTACTAGCGGGGGTTCCTACAATGAGCAGTTCTTC

CDR3 length: 16
V gene: TRBV13
D gene: TRBD2
clone size: once
J gene: TRBJ2-5
CDR3 protein: CASSPLDSGSSETQYF
CDR3 DNA: TGTGCCAGCAGCCCCCTGGACAGCGGGAGTAGCGAGACCCAGTACTTC

CDR3 length: 14
V gene: TRBV12-3/TRBV12-4
D gene: -
clone size: -
J gene: TRBJ1-1
CDR3 protein: CASSLSGGRAEAFF
CDR3 DNA: TGTGCCAGCAGTTTATCGGGGGGCAGAGCTGAAGCTTTCTTT

CDR3 length: 14
V gene: TRBV7-6
D gene: -
clone size: few
J gene: TRBJ1-1
CDR3 protein: CASSLDPLNTEAFF
CDR3 DNA: TGTGCCAGCAGCTTAGACCCGCTGAACACTGAAGCTTTCTTT

CDR3 length: 14
V gene: TRBV7-9
D gene: TRBD1
clone size: few
J gene: TRBJ2-7
CDR3 protein: CASSLGTGLNEQYF
CDR3 DNA: TGTGCCAGCAGCTTGGGGACAGGCTTGAACGAGCAGTACTTC

CDR3 length: 16
V gene: TRBV7-2
D gene: -
clone size: few
J gene: TRBJ2-7
CDR3 protein: CASYSTGGAADYEQYF
CDR3 DNA: TGTGCCAGCTACTCTACAGGAGGGGCAGCTGACTACGAGCAGTACTTC

CDR3 length: 12
V gene: TRBV30
D gene: -
clone size: -
J gene: TRBJ2-7
CDR3 protein: CAWSVLGFEQYF
CDR3 DNA: TGTGCCTGGAGTGTACTCGGATTCGAGCAGTACTTC